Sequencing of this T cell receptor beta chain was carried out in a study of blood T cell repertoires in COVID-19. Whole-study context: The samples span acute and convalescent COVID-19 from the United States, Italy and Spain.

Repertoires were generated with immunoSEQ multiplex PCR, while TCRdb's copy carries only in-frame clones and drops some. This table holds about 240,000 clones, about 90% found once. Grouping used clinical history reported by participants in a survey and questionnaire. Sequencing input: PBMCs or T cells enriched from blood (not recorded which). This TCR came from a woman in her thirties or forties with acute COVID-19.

As DNA, the CDR3 is TGCGCCAGCAGCCAGGGACAGGGGGCAAGTGCTTTCTTT. It specifies CASSQGQGASAFF. The chain joins TRBV5-1 to TRBJ1-1; 12 bases fit TRBD1. The CDR3 spans 13 residues. V was clipped by 4 bases and J by 11 bases; unmatched bases: 6. CDR1 and CDR2 from the germline V gene are SGHRS and YFSETQ.